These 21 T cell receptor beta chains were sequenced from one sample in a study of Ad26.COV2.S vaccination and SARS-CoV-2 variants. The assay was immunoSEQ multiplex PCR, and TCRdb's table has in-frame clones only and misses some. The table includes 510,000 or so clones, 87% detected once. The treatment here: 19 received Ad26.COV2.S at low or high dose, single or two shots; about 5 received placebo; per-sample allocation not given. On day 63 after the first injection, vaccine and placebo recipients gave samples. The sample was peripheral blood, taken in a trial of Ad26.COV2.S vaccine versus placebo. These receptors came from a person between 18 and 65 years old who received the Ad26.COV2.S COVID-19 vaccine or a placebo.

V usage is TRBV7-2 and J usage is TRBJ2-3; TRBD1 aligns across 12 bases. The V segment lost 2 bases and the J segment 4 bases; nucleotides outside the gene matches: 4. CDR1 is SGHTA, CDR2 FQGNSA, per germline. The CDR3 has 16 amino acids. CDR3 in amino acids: CASSLFGTGGADTQYF. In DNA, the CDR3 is TGTGCCAGCAGCTTATTCGGGACAGGGGGCGCAGATACGCAGTATTTT.

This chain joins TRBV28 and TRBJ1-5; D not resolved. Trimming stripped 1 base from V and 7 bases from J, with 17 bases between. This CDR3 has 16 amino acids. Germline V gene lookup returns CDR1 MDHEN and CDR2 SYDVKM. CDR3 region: CASSLLVGGLGQPQHF. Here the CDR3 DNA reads TGTGCCAGCAGTTTATTAGTGGGTGGGCTTGGGCAGCCCCAGCATTTT.

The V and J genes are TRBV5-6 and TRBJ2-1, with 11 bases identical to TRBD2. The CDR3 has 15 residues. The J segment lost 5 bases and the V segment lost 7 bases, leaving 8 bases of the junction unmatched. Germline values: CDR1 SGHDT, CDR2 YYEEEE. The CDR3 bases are TGTGCCAGCCAGGCTAGCGGGAGGCCAAACAATGAGCAGTTCTTC. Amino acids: CASQASGRPNNEQFF.

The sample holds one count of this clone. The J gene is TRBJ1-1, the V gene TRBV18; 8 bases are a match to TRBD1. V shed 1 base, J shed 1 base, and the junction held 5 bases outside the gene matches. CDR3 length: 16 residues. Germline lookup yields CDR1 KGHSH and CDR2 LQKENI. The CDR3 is CASSPRQGAGNTEAFF. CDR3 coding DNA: TGTGCCAGCTCACCACGCCAGGGGGCCGGGAACACTGAAGCTTTCTTT.

The CDR3 is CSVRDRADYGYTF. The CDR3 nucleotides are TGCAGCGTAAGGGACAGGGCGGACTATGGCTACACCTTC. The chain joins TRBV29-1 to TRBJ1-2; 9 bases are a match to TRBD1. The CDR3 is 13 residues long. The germline gives CDR1 SQVTM, CDR2 ANQGSEA. After removal of 6 bases from V and 3 bases from J, the junction contained 5 bases not matched to a gene.

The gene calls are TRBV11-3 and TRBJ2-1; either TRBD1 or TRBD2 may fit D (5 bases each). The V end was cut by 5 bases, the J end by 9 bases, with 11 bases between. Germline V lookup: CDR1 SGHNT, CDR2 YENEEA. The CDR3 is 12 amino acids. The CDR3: CASSPGPGEQFF. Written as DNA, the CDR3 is TGTGCCAGCAGCCCGGGGCCGGGTGAGCAGTTCTTC.

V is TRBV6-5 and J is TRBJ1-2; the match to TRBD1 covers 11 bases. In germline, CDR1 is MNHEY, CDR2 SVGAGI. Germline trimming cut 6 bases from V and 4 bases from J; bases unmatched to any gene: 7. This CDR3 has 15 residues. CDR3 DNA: TGTGCCAGCAGCCAGGACAGGGGGCGAGGCTATGGCTACACCTTC. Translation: CASSQDRGRGYGYTF.

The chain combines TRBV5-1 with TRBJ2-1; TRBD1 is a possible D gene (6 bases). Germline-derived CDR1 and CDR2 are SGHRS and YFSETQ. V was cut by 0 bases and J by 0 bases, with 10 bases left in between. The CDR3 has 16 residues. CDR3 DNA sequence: TGCGCCAGCAGCTTGGGACAGGCGAGCTCCTACAATGAGCAGTTCTTC. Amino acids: CASSLGQASSYNEQFF.

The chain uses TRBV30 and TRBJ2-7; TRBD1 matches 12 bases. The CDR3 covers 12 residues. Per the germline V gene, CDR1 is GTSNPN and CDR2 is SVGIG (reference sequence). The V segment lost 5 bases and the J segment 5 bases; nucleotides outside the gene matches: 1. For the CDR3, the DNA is TGTGCCTGGGGGACAGGGGGCCACGAGCAGTACTTC. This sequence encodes CAWGTGGHEQYF.

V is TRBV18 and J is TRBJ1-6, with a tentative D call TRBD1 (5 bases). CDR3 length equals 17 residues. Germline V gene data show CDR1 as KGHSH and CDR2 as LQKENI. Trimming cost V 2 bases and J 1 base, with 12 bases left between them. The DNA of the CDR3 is TGTGCCAGCTCACCAAGCGCAGGGAGATCCTATAATTCACCCCTCCACTTT. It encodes CASSPSAGRSYNSPLHF.

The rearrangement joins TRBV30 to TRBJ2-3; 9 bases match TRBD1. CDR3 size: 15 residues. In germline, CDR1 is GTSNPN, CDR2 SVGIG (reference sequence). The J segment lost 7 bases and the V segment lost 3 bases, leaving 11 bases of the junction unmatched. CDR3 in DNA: TGTGCCTGGAGCCCGGGACAGGGATTCGGAAATACGCAGTATTTT. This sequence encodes CAWSPGQGFGNTQYF.

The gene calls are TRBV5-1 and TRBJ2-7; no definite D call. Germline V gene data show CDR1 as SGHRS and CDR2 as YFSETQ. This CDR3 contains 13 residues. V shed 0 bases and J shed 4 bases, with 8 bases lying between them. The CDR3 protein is CASSLDRAYEQYF. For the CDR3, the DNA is TGCGCCAGCAGCTTGGATAGGGCATACGAGCAGTACTTC.

In nucleotides, the CDR3 is TGTGCCAGCAGCTTAGCCCGGTCCACAGATACGCAGTATTTT. Translation gives CASSLARSTDTQYF. The chain links TRBV7-8 to TRBJ2-3; D remains ambiguous. CDR3 length equals 14 residues. Trimming took off 0 bases at V and 2 bases at J, with 6 bases between the two ends. From germline, CDR1 is SGHVS and CDR2 FQNEAQ.

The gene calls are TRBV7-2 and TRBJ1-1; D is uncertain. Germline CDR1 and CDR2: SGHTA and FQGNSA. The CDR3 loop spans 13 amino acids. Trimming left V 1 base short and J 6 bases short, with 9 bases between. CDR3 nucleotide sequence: TGTGCCAGCAGCTTAGTATCAGTTTCTGAAGCTTTCTTT. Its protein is CASSLVSVSEAFF.

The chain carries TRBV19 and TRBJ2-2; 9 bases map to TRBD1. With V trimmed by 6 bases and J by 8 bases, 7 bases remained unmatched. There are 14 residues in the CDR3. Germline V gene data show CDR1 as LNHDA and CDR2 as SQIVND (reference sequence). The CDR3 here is CASSATGGTGELFF. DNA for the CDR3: TGTGCCAGTAGCGCGACAGGGGGAACGGGGGAGCTGTTTTTT.

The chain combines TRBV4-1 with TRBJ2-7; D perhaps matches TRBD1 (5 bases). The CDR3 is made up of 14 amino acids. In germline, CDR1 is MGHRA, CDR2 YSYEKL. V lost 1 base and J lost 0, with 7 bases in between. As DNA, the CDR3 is TGCGCCAGCAGCCAAGTAACAGGCTCCTACGAGCAGTACTTC. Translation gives CASSQVTGSYEQYF.

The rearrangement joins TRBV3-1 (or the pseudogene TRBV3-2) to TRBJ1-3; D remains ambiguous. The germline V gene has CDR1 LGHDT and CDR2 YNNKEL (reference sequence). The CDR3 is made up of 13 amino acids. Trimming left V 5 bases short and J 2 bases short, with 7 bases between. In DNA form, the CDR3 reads TGTGCCAGCAGCTTGTCCGCTGGAAACACCATATATTTT. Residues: CASSLSAGNTIYF.

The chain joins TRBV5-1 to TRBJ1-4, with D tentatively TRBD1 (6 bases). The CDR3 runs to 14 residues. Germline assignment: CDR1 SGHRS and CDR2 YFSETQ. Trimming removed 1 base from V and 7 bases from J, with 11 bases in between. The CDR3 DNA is TGCGCCAGCAGCTTGAGGGGGACTCCTGAAAAACTGTTTTTT. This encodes CASSLRGTPEKLFF.

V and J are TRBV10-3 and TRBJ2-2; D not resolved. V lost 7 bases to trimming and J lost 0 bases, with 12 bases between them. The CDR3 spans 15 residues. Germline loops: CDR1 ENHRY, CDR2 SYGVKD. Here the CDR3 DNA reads TGTGCCATCAAGCCGACGGACGCGAACACCGGGGAGCTGTTTTTT. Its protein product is CAIKPTDANTGELFF.

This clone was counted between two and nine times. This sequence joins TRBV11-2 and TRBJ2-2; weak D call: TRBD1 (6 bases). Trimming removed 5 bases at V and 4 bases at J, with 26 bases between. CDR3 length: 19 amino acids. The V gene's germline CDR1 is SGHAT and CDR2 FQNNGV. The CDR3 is CASSPPRGSLLRGTGELFF. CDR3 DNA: TGTGCCAGCAGCCCCCCTAGGGGGAGTCTATTACGGGGCACCGGGGAGCTGTTTTTT.

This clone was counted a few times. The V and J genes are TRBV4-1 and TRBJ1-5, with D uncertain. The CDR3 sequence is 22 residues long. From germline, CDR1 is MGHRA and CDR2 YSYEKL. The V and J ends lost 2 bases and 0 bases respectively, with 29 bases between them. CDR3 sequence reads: CASSQWAVRATAALVSNQPQHF. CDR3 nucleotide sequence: TGCGCCAGCAGCCAATGGGCAGTTAGGGCCACAGCGGCGCTGGTTAGCAATCAGCCCCAGCATTTT.